This TCR beta chain appears in the sequencing data of a study of T cells after yellow fever vaccination. Study-wide background: Fractions with few cells were prepared using SMART-Seq v4 Ultra Low Input. General observations from the study: Boosting was followed by the reappearance of most primary-vaccination clones (under 97% CD4, about 90% CD8). When the response was secondary, it was weaker but reached its peak faster, day 5 versus 15.

Generation of TCR cDNA used 5'RACE template switching (which added a universal primer site and UMIs). From the 5' RACE reads, TCRdb called clonotypes with MiXCR, one entry per CDR3 protein. The table shows roughly 310,000 distinct CDR3 sequences, with about 9.5% occurring only once. CDR3 length: 15 residues. Germline values: CDR1 LGHNA, CDR2 YSLEER. The V gene lost 0 bases and the J gene lost 2 bases, with 10 bases spanning the gap. This clonotype was picked up a small number of times. As yet, its antigen is unknown. The receptor was derived from a young man who received the YFV17D yellow fever vaccine. V usage is TRBV4-3 and J usage is TRBJ1-2; unclear D gene. The sample consisted of PBMCs, taken on the day of the first yellow fever vaccination. The CDR3 DNA reads TGCGCCAGCAGCCAAGATTTATGGCAGAACTATGGCTACACCTTC. Translating it yields CASSQDLWQNYGYTF.